Presented here are 15 T cell receptor beta chains from one specimen sequenced in a study of patients and donors after allogeneic stem cell transplantation. TCRdb itself ran the RT-PCR reads through MiXCR, one entry per CDR3 protein. The repertoire consists of around 240,000 distinct CDR3 sequences, with around 14% occurring once and the leading ten covering around a tenth. Material for sequencing was blood, either unsorted or a sorted T cell fraction (not recorded which). These receptors originate from a human donor who was either an allogeneic HSCT recipient or a stem cell or donor lymphocyte infusion donor (not recorded which). It is not recorded whose cells these are; they may come from a transplant donor.

This clonotype appeared a few times. V gene TRBV5-1 combines with J gene TRBJ2-7, with 10 positions matching TRBD2. This CDR3 region has 15 residues. Germline V gene lookup returns CDR1 SGHRS and CDR2 YFSETQ. V shed 4 bases and J 7 bases; nucleotides not matched to a gene: 11. CDR3 sequence reads: CASSTASGSLGEQYF. The CDR3 nucleotides read TGCGCCAGCAGCACGGCTAGCGGGAGTTTGGGGGAGCAGTACTTC.

The J gene is TRBJ1-1, the V gene TRBV19, with 8 bases lining up with TRBD1. The CDR3 contains 15 residues. The V and J ends lost 5 bases and 4 bases, in that order; junction bases with no gene match: 9. The germline V gene encodes CDR1 LNHDA and CDR2 SQIVND (reference sequence). The CDR3 bases are TGTGCCAGTAGTCGCCCAGGGGGCGTGGGCACTGAAGCTTTCTTT. The encoded protein is CASSRPGGVGTEAFF.

This clonotype was recorded many times. The chain carries TRBV5-1 and TRBJ2-7; 9 nucleotides match TRBD1. Germline assignment: CDR1 SGHRS and CDR2 YFSETQ. The ends lost 3 bases at V and 3 bases at J; junction bases unmatched: 4. This CDR3 spans 14 amino acids. This CDR3 reads CASSWGQGSYEQYF. CDR3 nucleotides: TGCGCCAGCAGCTGGGGACAGGGAAGCTACGAGCAGTACTTC.

At least ten counts were recorded for this clonotype. This sequence joins TRBV20-1 and TRBJ2-7; D is perhaps TRBD1 or TRBD2 (5 bases each). This CDR3 is built from 13 residues. V dropped 7 bases and J dropped 1 base, with 14 bases sitting between them. Per germline, CDR1 DFQATT and CDR2 SNEGSKA (reference sequence). Written as DNA, the CDR3 is TGCAGTGTTCGGCAGGGAGCGTCCTACGAGCAGTACTTC. As protein: CSVRQGASYEQYF.

This clonotype was counted many times. The J gene is TRBJ2-7, the V gene TRBV6-2 or TRBV6-3; no firm D call. CDR1 is MNHEY, CDR2 SVGEGT, per germline. Trimming removed 11 bases at V and 3 bases at J, with 23 bases between. This CDR3 is built from 15 residues. CDR3 protein: CAATSISGGYYEQYF. CDR3 bases: TGTGCCGCCACCTCTATCTCTGGCGGATACTACGAGCAGTACTTC.

The chain uses TRBV5-1 and TRBJ2-3; D is possibly TRBD2 (5 bases). Germline CDR1 and CDR2: SGHRS and YFSETQ. Trimming left V 2 bases short and J 6 bases short, with 16 bases between. The CDR3 consists of 15 residues. The CDR3 DNA sequence: TGCGCCAGCAGCTTAGGACGGTCGAGGGCGGATACGCAGTATTTT. This translates into CASSLGRSRADTQYF.

This chain connects TRBV30 to TRBJ2-7; TRBD2 matches 7 bases. The CDR3 extends over 15 amino acids. Trimming at V came to 0 bases and at J to 3 bases, leaving 8 bases not matched to a gene. Germline V gene data show CDR1 as GTSNPN and CDR2 as SVGIG (reference sequence). The CDR3 bases are TGTGCCTGGAGTGTACGTGTCGGGAGGATCTACGAGCAGTACTTC. It yields the protein CAWSVRVGRIYEQYF.

The chain is built from TRBV29-1 and TRBJ2-3; D unresolved. Per germline, CDR1 SQVTM and CDR2 ANQGSEA. CDR3 length: 13 amino acids. V was cut by 2 bases and J by 3 bases, with 9 bases left in between. This chain's CDR3 is CSVELGWTDTQYF. The CDR3 DNA sequence: TGCAGCGTTGAATTAGGATGGACAGATACGCAGTATTTT.

This chain uses TRBV11-2 with TRBJ1-4; tentative D call: TRBD1 (5 bases). The V gene lost 5 bases and the J gene lost 3 bases, with 13 bases spanning the gap. This CDR3 spans 15 amino acids. Germline CDR1 SGHAT, CDR2 FQNNGV. The CDR3 DNA is TGTGCCAGCAGCCTACGGGAGGGGCCTAATGAAAAACTGTTTTTT. Translating it yields CASSLREGPNEKLFF.

This clonotype came up a few times. J is TRBJ2-5 and V is TRBV20-1, with D perhaps matching TRBD2 (6 bases). This CDR3 comprises 14 residues. V shed 0 bases and J shed 2 bases, with 10 bases lying between them. Germline lookup yields CDR1 DFQATT and CDR2 SNEGSKA (reference sequence). The CDR3: CSARDGGFQETQYF. CDR3 nucleotides: TGCAGTGCTAGAGATGGGGGGTTTCAAGAGACCCAGTACTTC.

J is TRBJ2-7 and V is TRBV7-2, with 8 bases aligning to TRBD1. Unmatched junction bases numbered 9, after V lost 2 bases and J lost 3 bases. The CDR3 loop spans 16 amino acids. The V gene's germline CDR1 is SGHTA and CDR2 FQGNSA. CDR3 DNA: TGTGCCAGCAGCTTACTCTTGACAGGGGCCGGCTACGAGCAGTACTTC. This codes for CASSLLLTGAGYEQYF.

This clonotype occurred many times. The rearrangement uses TRBV20-1 and TRBJ2-7, with D maybe TRBD2 (6 bases). CDR1 is DFQATT, CDR2 SNEGSKA, per germline (reference sequence). This CDR3 is 13 amino acids long. Trimming removed 3 bases at V and 5 bases at J, with 14 bases between. CDR3 in DNA: TGCAGTGCTAGGCCCGGGGGTTCCCACGAGCAGTACTTC. This translates into CSARPGGSHEQYF.

This clonotype was picked up many times. This chain connects TRBV4-2 to TRBJ2-3; the D is unclear. Per the germline V gene, CDR1 is LGHNA and CDR2 is YNFKEQ. The length of the CDR3 is 15 residues. V was shortened by 0 bases and J by 0 bases, with 7 bases between the two germline ends. The CDR3 protein is CASSQDPFSTDTQYF. DNA of the CDR3: TGTGCCAGCAGCCAAGACCCCTTTAGCACAGATACGCAGTATTTT.

The CDR3 region is CAVPATGTSYEQYF. CDR3 bases: TGTGCCGTTCCCGCGACAGGGACAAGCTACGAGCAGTACTTC. This chain uses TRBV28 with TRBJ2-7; 7 positions agree with TRBD1. CDR3 length: 14 amino acids. Germline V lookup: CDR1 MDHEN, CDR2 SYDVKM. Losses at the gene ends were 11 bases for V and 3 bases for J; bases not matched to a gene: 13.

This clonotype was counted between two and nine times. This rearrangement joins TRBV4-1 to TRBJ2-7; 10 bases are a match to TRBD2. CDR1 is MGHRA and CDR2 is YSYEKL in the germline V gene. CDR3 length: 16 residues. The trim removed 5 bases at V and 0 bases at J, leaving 7 bases unmatched. The CDR3 protein is CASSSRLAGISYEQYF. CDR3 in DNA: TGCGCCAGCAGCTCTCGACTAGCGGGTATCTCCTACGAGCAGTACTTC.